Below, one TCR beta chain is given with its context. What it binds is not known. Time point reported: newly diagnosed, previously untreated cHL patient sample. Starting with thawed PBMCs, CD4+ T cells were purified by magnetic negative selection. The authors compared against newly diagnosed, untreated classical Hodgkin lymphoma PBMCs. Data came from immunoSEQ multiplex PCR; TCRdb stores just in-frame clones and leaves some out. The sample consists of about 24,000 clones, roughly nine tenths of them appearing once. The data were obtained in a study of PD-1 blockade in classical Hodgkin lymphoma. Findings and limits, study-wide: Still unresolved is the cause of the repertoire differences, which may be disease activity or prior therapy. Newly diagnosed patients were reported to exhibit reduced baseline TCR diversity relative to healthy donors.

Sequences were obtained from CD4+ T cells from blood. The clonotype originates from a human donor with classical Hodgkin lymphoma.

The CDR3 spells CASRGEVNQPQHF. The CDR3 region has the DNA TGTGCCAGCAGAGGGGAGGTCAATCAGCCCCAGCATTTT. V and J are TRBV2 and TRBJ1-5; a weak D match, TRBD1 (5 bases). Germline assignment: CDR1 SNHLY and CDR2 FYNNEI. CDR3 length equals 13 residues. The V end lost 6 bases, the J end lost 3 bases, and 9 bases lay between the germline ends.